The 29 T cell receptor beta chains reported below all come from one sample, sequenced in a study of cytomegalovirus exposure and HLA in healthy donors. 60 Vbeta and 13 Jbeta primers were used in PCR. Sequencing used immunoSEQ multiplex PCR; TCRdb keeps in-frame clones, though not all of them. Among about 120,000 clones listed, 75% to 80% were seen once. The sample taken for sequencing was PBMCs. Receptors originate from a woman aged 30 to 39 in good health and CMV-seronegative.

The V and J genes are TRBV28 and TRBJ2-7; D gene ambiguous. Germline loops: CDR1 MDHEN, CDR2 SYDVKM. Trimming stripped 5 bases from V and 9 bases from J, with 14 bases between. The CDR3 contains 12 residues. Written as DNA, the CDR3 is TGTGCCAGCAGTCGAAAGTTCAACGGGCAGTACTTC. Translation gives CASSRKFNGQYF.

The rearrangement joins TRBV28 to TRBJ1-2; the D gene is possibly TRBD1 (5 bases). This CDR3 is 14 amino acids long. Germline V gene data show CDR1 as MDHEN and CDR2 as SYDVKM. V was clipped by 1 base and J by 4 bases, with 10 bases between them. In nucleotides, the CDR3 is TGTGCCAGCAGTTTATTGGGAGGGGCCTATGGCTACACCTTC. Residues: CASSLLGGAYGYTF.

Note on this clone: The same CDR3 arises from other DNA sequences in this sample as well. The chain combines TRBV6-4 with TRBJ1-1; D unclear. Germline V gives CDR1 MRHNA, CDR2 SNTAGT. Trimming pared 0 bases from V and 2 bases from J, leaving 4 bases between. The CDR3 runs 13 residues. In DNA, the CDR3 is TGTGCCAGCAGTGACTCGGCCAACACTGAAGCTTTCTTT. This sequence encodes CASSDSANTEAFF.

V is TRBV23-1 and J is TRBJ2-4; 9 positions match TRBD1. TRBV23-1 carries the ORF label, with uncertain function. The CDR3 runs to 16 residues. Unmatched junction bases numbered 7, after V lost 4 bases and J lost 3 bases. This chain's CDR3 is CASSRPGQGNKNIQYF. The CDR3 DNA follows: TGCGCCAGCAGTCGCCCGGGACAGGGTAACAAAAACATTCAGTACTTC.

The rearrangement links TRBV18 to TRBJ1-2; 7 bases match TRBD1. From germline, CDR1 is KGHSH and CDR2 LQKENI. The junction had 5 bases not matched to a gene; V was cut back by 1 base and J by 3 bases. The CDR3 is 15 residues long. The CDR3 loop reads CASSPLVGTDYGYTF. CDR3 sequence (DNA): TGTGCCAGCTCACCACTGGTCGGGACAGACTATGGCTACACCTTC.

The chain links TRBV7-2 to TRBJ1-5, with D possibly matching TRBD1 (6 bases). Germline V CDR1 and CDR2: SGHTA, FQGNSA. The V end was cut by 1 base, the J end by 9 bases, with 16 bases between. This CDR3 has 15 residues. The CDR3 spells CASSLGRTAMGPQHF. The DNA for the CDR3 is TGTGCCAGCAGCTTAGGGCGGACAGCTATGGGGCCCCAGCATTTT.

This chain uses TRBV2 with TRBJ1-5; D is perhaps TRBD1 (5 bases). With 2 bases removed from V and 6 bases from J, the gap between germline ends came to 11 bases. This CDR3 has 14 residues. CDR1 is SNHLY and CDR2 is FYNNEI in the germline V gene. CDR3 residues: CASSELGESQPQHF. The CDR3 region has the DNA TGTGCCAGCAGTGAACTAGGGGAATCTCAGCCCCAGCATTTT.

This CDR3 is CASSQTWTGAFTDTQYF. CDR3 bases: TGTGCCAGCAGCCAAACCTGGACAGGGGCCTTCACAGATACGCAGTATTTT. The chain joins TRBV4-2 to TRBJ2-3, with 9 bases lining up with TRBD1. V shed 2 bases and J 2 bases; nucleotides not matched to a gene: 8. The CDR3 is made up of 17 amino acids. Germline V gene sequence: CDR1 LGHNA, CDR2 YNFKEQ.

The chain uses TRBV6-6 and TRBJ1-2; 8 nucleotides match TRBD1. Per germline, CDR1 MNHNY and CDR2 SVGAGI (reference sequence). The CDR3 length is 14 residues. V lost 6 bases, J lost 6 bases, and 9 bases stayed unmatched. CDR3 in amino acids: CASSFPGQENGYTF. In nucleotides, the CDR3 is TGTGCCAGCAGCTTCCCGGGACAGGAAAATGGCTACACCTTC.

V and J are TRBV10-3 and TRBJ1-2; possibly TRBD1 for D (6 bases). The CDR3 loop spans 13 amino acids. CDR1 ENHRY and CDR2 SYGVKD come from the germline V gene. With 8 bases removed from V and 4 bases from J, the gap between germline ends came to 14 bases. The CDR3 sequence is CAIGSGDVYGYTF. As DNA, the CDR3 is TGTGCCATCGGCTCAGGGGACGTCTATGGCTACACCTTC.

The rearrangement links TRBV7-9 to TRBJ2-4, with D possibly matching TRBD1 (5 bases). Germline V gene sequence: CDR1 SEHNR, CDR2 FQNEAQ (reference sequence). The CDR3 has 16 amino acids. V gave up 5 bases and J gave up 0 bases, with 14 bases separating them. This CDR3 reads CASSPGSALAKNIQYF. CDR3 nucleotide sequence: TGTGCCAGCAGCCCAGGGTCAGCCCTAGCCAAAAACATTCAGTACTTC. Variable domain in full (rest from reference TRBV7-9 and TRBJ2-4): DTGVSQNPRHKITKRGQNVTFRCDPISEHNRLYWYRQTLGQGPEFLTYFQNEAQLEKSRLLSDRFSAERPKGSFSTLEIQRTEQGDSAMYLCASSPGSALAKNIQYFGAGTRLSVL.

The rearrangement links TRBV5-1 to TRBJ1-1; 8 nucleotides line up with TRBD1. Germline V lookup: CDR1 SGHRS, CDR2 YFSETQ. V was clipped by 4 bases and J by 0 bases; unmatched bases: 8. The CDR3 contains 16 residues. CDR3 DNA: TGCGCCAGCAGCCGACAGGGGCGTACCTTGAACACTGAAGCTTTCTTT. It specifies CASSRQGRTLNTEAFF.

This chain joins TRBV7-2 and TRBJ2-7, with 13 positions matching TRBD2. J gave up 4 bases and V 5 bases, and 5 bases lay outside the gene matches. CDR3 length equals 15 residues. CDR1 is SGHTA and CDR2 is FQGNSA in the germline V gene. The CDR3 sequence is CASSTGLAGLYEQYF. The CDR3, as DNA: TGTGCCAGCAGCACGGGACTAGCGGGGTTATACGAGCAGTACTTC.

This chain connects TRBV6-5 to TRBJ1-1, with no clear D. With 2 bases removed from V and 8 bases from J, the gap between germline ends came to 12 bases. CDR1 is MNHEY, CDR2 SVGAGI, per germline. This CDR3 region has 13 residues. The chain's CDR3 is CASSYRGFSEAFF. CDR3 DNA: TGTGCCAGCAGTTACCGGGGTTTTTCAGAAGCTTTCTTT.

The chain links TRBV7-9 to TRBJ2-1; D is possibly TRBD1 (6 bases). CDR3 size: 14 residues. Deletions cut 4 bases from V and 4 bases from J, with 11 bases between. Germline loops: CDR1 SEHNR, CDR2 FQNEAQ (reference sequence). This CDR3 is CASSSWGHYNEQFF. The DNA of the CDR3 is TGTGCCAGCAGCTCGTGGGGACATTACAATGAGCAGTTCTTC.

The genes are TRBV7-2 and TRBJ1-4, with D uncertain. The CDR3 contains 16 residues. Germline V gene sequence: CDR1 SGHTA, CDR2 FQGNSA. Trimming removed 0 bases from V and 7 bases from J, with 15 bases in between. CDR3: CASSLARRAEGEKLFF. The DNA of the CDR3 is TGTGCCAGCAGCTTAGCGCGGAGGGCGGAGGGTGAAAAACTGTTTTTT. The full variable domain, in which reference TRBV7-2 and TRBJ1-4 provide the parts outside the CDR3, is GAGVSQSPSNKVTEKGKDVELRCDPISGHTALYWYRQSLGQGLEFLIYFQGNSAPDKSGLPSDRFSAERTGGSVSTLTIQRTQQEDSAVYLCASSLARRAEGEKLFFGSGTQLSVL.

This clone occurred once. The chain links TRBV6-5 to TRBJ1-1, with 7 positions matching TRBD1. The junction had 11 bases not matched to a gene; V was cut back by 7 bases and J by 3 bases. CDR1 and CDR2 (germline): MNHEY, SVGAGI. CDR3 length equals 15 residues. The CDR3 sequence is CASKIEGAGDTEAFF. Written as DNA, the CDR3 is TGTGCCAGCAAAATCGAGGGGGCAGGGGACACTGAAGCTTTCTTT.

The chain links TRBV5-6 to TRBJ2-5, with D perhaps matching TRBD1 (5 bases). Germline CDR1 is SGHDT and CDR2 is YYEEEE. The CDR3 has 16 amino acids. V was shortened by 1 base and J by 2 bases, with 15 bases between the two germline ends. For the CDR3, the DNA is TGTGCCAGCAGCTTGATCCCAACAGGTGGGCAAGAGACCCAGTACTTC. Its protein product is CASSLIPTGGQETQYF.

The chain carries TRBV15 and TRBJ2-1, with D perhaps matching TRBD1 (5 bases). The CDR3 extends over 15 amino acids. V dropped 0 bases and J dropped 10 bases, with 16 bases sitting between them. Germline V CDR1 and CDR2: LNHNV, YYDKDF (reference sequence). DNA for the CDR3: TGTGCCACCAGCAGAGATGGTACAGGATTGGAGGAGCAGTTCTTC. This codes for CATSRDGTGLEEQFF.

This sequence joins TRBV27 and TRBJ2-7, with D perhaps TRBD1 (5 bases). The CDR3 runs 15 residues. With 4 bases removed from V and 2 bases from J, the gap between germline ends came to 15 bases. In germline, CDR1 is MNHEY, CDR2 SMNVEV (reference sequence). The CDR3 bases are TGTGCCAGCAGTTCCCTGGGCAGGGCAGCCTACGAGCAGTACTTC. Translation gives CASSSLGRAAYEQYF.

The chain has TRBV20-1 and TRBJ2-7, with D unresolved. Germline CDR1 and CDR2: DFQATT and SNEGSKA (reference sequence). V was trimmed by 6 bases and J by 3 bases, leaving 9 bases between them. CDR3 length: 11 residues. The CDR3 spells CSALPYYEQYF. The CDR3, as DNA: TGCAGTGCCTTACCCTACTACGAGCAGTACTTC.

The gene calls are TRBV14 and TRBJ2-5; D remains ambiguous. The CDR3 length is 13 residues. Per germline, CDR1 SGHDN and CDR2 FVKESK. The ends were cut back, 2 bases at V and 1 base at J, with 5 bases in the middle. The CDR3 reads CASSQYSQETQYF. The CDR3 bases are TGTGCCAGCAGCCAATACAGCCAAGAGACCCAGTACTTC.

This chain links TRBV18 with TRBJ1-6; D call uncertain. V shed 3 bases and J shed 8 bases, with 11 bases lying between them. This CDR3 contains 14 residues. From germline, CDR1 is KGHSH and CDR2 LQKENI. As DNA, the CDR3 is TGTGCCAGCTCACCCCCAGCGGTTCATTCACCCCTCCACTTT. Translating it yields CASSPPAVHSPLHF.

The chain carries TRBV7-2 and TRBJ2-5; 14 nucleotides line up with TRBD2. Per the germline V gene, CDR1 is SGHTA and CDR2 is FQGNSA. Losses at the gene ends were 6 bases for V and 4 bases for J; bases not matched to a gene: 4. The CDR3 has 15 residues. The CDR3 sequence: CASRPTSGGAETQYF. CDR3 nucleotides: TGTGCCAGCAGGCCGACTAGCGGGGGGGCAGAGACCCAGTACTTC.

The chain has TRBV18 and TRBJ1-6; D uncertain. The CDR3 is made up of 16 amino acids. V was clipped by 8 bases and J by 8 bases, with 22 bases between them. Germline V gene data show CDR1 as KGHSH and CDR2 as LQKENI. The DNA of the CDR3 is TGTGCCAGCACCAACCTCGGGGTTTCGGACCATTCACCCCTCCACTTT. It encodes CASTNLGVSDHSPLHF. The variable domain in full, with the rest retrieved from reference TRBV18 and TRBJ1-6, is NAGVMQNPRHLVRRRGQEARLRCSPMKGHSHVYWYRQLPEEGLKFMVYLQKENIIDESGMPKERFSAEFPKEGPSILRIQQVVRGDSAAYFCASTNLGVSDHSPLHFGNGTRLTVT.

The chain links TRBV4-3 to TRBJ2-5; 8 bases line up with TRBD1. CDR1 LGHNA and CDR2 YSLEER come from the germline V gene. This CDR3 is 15 amino acids long. J gave up 2 bases and V 1 base, and 3 bases lay outside the gene matches. The CDR3 reads CASSQVYRGQETQYF. The CDR3 DNA is TGCGCCAGCAGCCAAGTCTACAGGGGGCAAGAGACCCAGTACTTC.

This clone was recorded once. The rearrangement links TRBV5-4 to TRBJ1-3; D perhaps matches TRBD1 (6 bases). Per the germline V gene, CDR1 is SGHNT and CDR2 is YYREEE (reference sequence). V lost 4 bases, J lost 4 bases, and 12 bases lay in between. This CDR3 spans 14 amino acids. The CDR3 DNA follows: TGTGCCAGCAGCGCCGCAGGGGCCGGAAACACCATATATTTT. The encoded protein is CASSAAGAGNTIYF.

CDR3 sequence: CASSHGSNQPQHF. CDR3 sequence (DNA): TGCGCCAGCAGCCACGGGAGCAATCAGCCCCAGCATTTT. This chain links TRBV5-1 with TRBJ1-5; D gene ambiguous. CDR3 length: 13 amino acids. The V and J ends lost 4 bases and 1 base respectively, with 6 bases between them. Germline-derived CDR1 and CDR2 are SGHRS and YFSETQ.

The CDR3 region is CASSLLAGVDTQYF. CDR3 in DNA: TGTGCCAGCAGTTTACTAGCGGGGGTAGATACGCAGTATTTT. The chain employs TRBV28 and TRBJ2-3, with 10 bases identical to TRBD2. Germline loops: CDR1 MDHEN, CDR2 SYDVKM. CDR3 length: 14 amino acids. V dropped 2 bases and J dropped 5; count of bases not matched to a gene: 1.